These 27 T cell receptor beta chains originate from one sample sequenced in a study of T cells in Graves' hyperthyroidism and ophthalmopathy. RNA transcripts served as the template for amplifying TCR beta CDR3 regions. The TCR CDR3 first-round RT-PCR relied on the HTBI primer set. TCRdb re-called the multiplex PCR reads with MiXCR, one entry per CDR3 protein. This table holds around 360,000 distinct CDR3 sequences, over 12% found once. The specimen sequenced was blood. The receptors derive from a woman aged 55-75 years with Graves' ophthalmopathy.

This clonotype appeared many times. The chain has TRBV20-1 and TRBJ2-5; TRBD2 aligns across 11 bases. J gave up 4 bases and V 5 bases, and 3 bases lay outside the gene matches. CDR3 size: 13 residues. CDR1 and CDR2 from the germline V gene are DFQATT and SNEGSKA (reference sequence). The CDR3 sequence is CSAPTSGRETQYF. CDR3 DNA: TGCAGTGCTCCTACTAGCGGGAGAGAGACCCAGTACTTC.

This clonotype occurred a few times. The V and J genes are TRBV30 and TRBJ2-7; 14 bases match TRBD2. J was trimmed by 7 bases and V by 4 bases; bases with no gene match: 6. Germline V gene lookup returns CDR1 GTSNPN and CDR2 SVGIG (reference sequence). This CDR3 is 14 amino acids long. CDR3 DNA sequence: TGTGCCTGGACTCCGGGACTAGCGGGAGAGGAGCAGTACTTC. Translation: CAWTPGLAGEEQYF.

At least ten counts were recorded for this clonotype. CDR3 loop: CASSLEVKDTQYF. The CDR3 nucleotides read TGCGCCAGCAGCTTGGAAGTCAAAGATACGCAGTATTTT. The rearrangement links TRBV5-1 to TRBJ2-3; D remains unclear. The V end was cut by 0 bases, the J end by 5 bases, with 7 bases between. Per germline, CDR1 SGHRS and CDR2 YFSETQ. CDR3 length equals 13 residues.

This clonotype was seen more than once but under ten times. The chain combines TRBV15 with TRBJ1-6, with D unclear. The germline V gene encodes CDR1 LNHNV and CDR2 YYDKDF (reference sequence). This CDR3 comprises 14 residues. V was clipped by 1 base and J by 11 bases, with 12 bases between them. CDR3 residues: CATSRVGNAAPLHF. In DNA, the CDR3 is TGTGCCACCAGCAGAGTGGGGAATGCGGCACCCCTCCACTTT.

This clonotype has just a few counts. The chain is built from TRBV18 and TRBJ1-1; D remains ambiguous. Looked up from germline, CDR1 is KGHSH and CDR2 is LQKENI. Trimming took off 5 bases at V and 1 base at J, with 8 bases between the two ends. The CDR3 length is 13 residues. The CDR3 reads CASSGNRNTEAFF. CDR3 DNA: TGTGCCAGCTCAGGCAACCGGAACACTGAAGCTTTCTTT.

This clonotype was seen repeatedly, ten times or more. J is TRBJ1-2 and V is TRBV2, with D possibly TRBD1 on 6 matching bases. The CDR3 sequence is 15 residues long. V gave up 1 base and J gave up 2 bases, with 11 bases separating them. CDR1 is SNHLY, CDR2 FYNNEI, per germline. CDR3 DNA: TGTGCCAGCAGTGAAGTAAAGGGGGTGAACTATGGCTACACCTTC. Translating gives CASSEVKGVNYGYTF.

This clonotype showed up many times. The chain carries TRBV9 and TRBJ2-7; 9 bases are shared with TRBD1. The CDR3 is made up of 14 amino acids. After removal of 0 bases from V and 7 bases from J, the junction contained 5 bases not matched to a gene. Germline CDR1 is SGDLS and CDR2 is YYNGEE. CDR3 coding DNA: TGTGCCAGCAGCGTAGATGGGACAGGGAGGGAGCAGTACTTC. Residues: CASSVDGTGREQYF. The complete variable domain, with remaining parts taken from reference TRBV9 and TRBJ2-7, reads DSGVTQTPKHLITATGQRVTLRCSPRSGDLSVYWYQQSLDQGLQFLIQYYNGEERAKGNILERFSAQQFPDLHSELNLSSLELGDSALYFCASSVDGTGREQYFGPGTRLTVT.

This clonotype has a count of ten or more. The chain links TRBV3-1 to TRBJ2-7; weak D call: TRBD1 (5 bases). V lost 0 bases to trimming and J lost 3 bases, with 12 bases between them. The V gene's germline CDR1 is LGHDT and CDR2 YNNKEL (reference sequence). CDR3 length: 15 residues. The CDR3 here is CASSQEGAIIYEQYF. The CDR3 coding sequence is TGTGCCAGCAGCCAAGAAGGGGCGATCATCTACGAGCAGTACTTC.

This clonotype was seen at least ten times. This chain uses TRBV6-2 or TRBV6-3 with TRBJ2-1; possible D gene TRBD2, 5 bases. The CDR3 has 14 residues. The ends were cut back, 2 bases at V and 8 bases at J, with 13 bases in the middle. From germline, CDR1 is MNHEY and CDR2 SVGEGT. CDR3 in amino acids: CASSYDARRDEQFF. CDR3 DNA sequence: TGTGCCAGCAGTTACGACGCCCGGCGGGATGAGCAGTTCTTC.

This clonotype has a count of ten or more. The chain uses TRBV7-9 and TRBJ2-1, with D perhaps matching TRBD2 (6 bases). CDR3 length: 15 residues. The V end lost 5 bases, the J end lost 3 bases, and 14 bases lay between the germline ends. Germline V gene sequence: CDR1 SEHNR, CDR2 FQNEAQ (reference sequence). CDR3 bases: TGTGCCAGCAGCCAACGACTAGGAAGCTACAATGAGCAGTTCTTC. It encodes CASSQRLGSYNEQFF.

This clonotype has a handful of counts. V and J are TRBV20-1 and TRBJ1-6; 7 bases match TRBD1. The V gene end was trimmed by 6 bases and the J gene end by 10 bases; junction bases not matched to a gene: 6. This CDR3 has 12 residues. Germline CDR1 DFQATT, CDR2 SNEGSKA (reference sequence). The CDR3 DNA reads TGCAGTGCCGTCGACAGGGTCTCACCCCTCCACTTT. Amino acids: CSAVDRVSPLHF.

This clonotype was picked up many times. This chain joins TRBV29-1 and TRBJ1-1; weak D call: TRBD1 (5 bases). This CDR3 contains 16 residues. Germline V gives CDR1 SQVTM, CDR2 ANQGSEA. The V gene lost 3 bases and the J gene lost 1 base, with 18 bases spanning the gap. CDR3 sequence reads: CSVDSGFKDKNTEAFF. The CDR3 nucleotides are TGCAGCGTTGATTCGGGTTTTAAGGACAAGAACACTGAAGCTTTCTTT.

The V and J genes are TRBV5-1 and TRBJ1-2; 8 positions match TRBD1. This CDR3 contains 14 residues. Germline V gene sequence: CDR1 SGHRS, CDR2 YFSETQ. The J segment lost 3 bases and the V segment lost 6 bases, leaving 7 bases of the junction unmatched. The CDR3 loop is CASIPIQGDYGYTF. The CDR3 coding sequence is TGCGCCAGCATCCCGATACAGGGGGACTATGGCTACACCTTC.

The table lists this clonotype with many counts. This chain uses TRBV5-1 with TRBJ2-1; TRBD2 agrees at 11 bases. This CDR3 has 16 residues. Germline values: CDR1 SGHRS, CDR2 YFSETQ. With V trimmed by 0 bases and J by 4 bases, 3 bases remained unmatched. The CDR3: CASSLEGLAVYNEQFF. CDR3 nucleotides: TGCGCCAGCAGCTTGGAGGGACTAGCGGTGTACAATGAGCAGTTCTTC.

This clonotype was recorded at least ten times. The genes are TRBV6-1 and TRBJ2-7, with D tentatively TRBD1 (6 bases). The V gene's germline CDR1 is MNHNS and CDR2 SASEGT. V was shortened by 3 bases and J by 2 bases, with 14 bases between the two germline ends. This CDR3 has 15 residues. The CDR3 sequence is CASSEEGQRPYEQYF. CDR3 DNA: TGTGCCAGCAGTGAGGAAGGACAGAGACCCTACGAGCAGTACTTC.

The table lists this clonotype with many counts. The chain combines TRBV10-2 with TRBJ2-7; D not resolved. The germline gives CDR1 WSHSY, CDR2 SAAADI. V lost 7 bases, J lost 3 bases, and 10 bases lay in between. CDR3 length: 12 amino acids. Here the CDR3 reads CASTQAFYEQYF. CDR3 DNA sequence: TGCGCCAGCACTCAGGCGTTCTACGAGCAGTACTTC.

This clonotype has more than one count but fewer than ten. J is TRBJ2-1 and V is TRBV14; perhaps TRBD2 as D (5 bases). V lost 1 base and J lost 7, with 8 bases in between. Per germline, CDR1 SGHDN and CDR2 FVKESK. This CDR3 region has 13 residues. CDR3: CASSQGGWNEQFF. The CDR3 nucleotides are TGTGCCAGCAGCCAAGGAGGGTGGAATGAGCAGTTCTTC.

This clonotype has more than one count but fewer than ten. V usage is TRBV5-1 and J usage is TRBJ1-1; TRBD1 might be the D (6 bases). Between the trimmed V and J ends, which lost 9 bases and 3 bases, there was a span of 24 bases. Germline V gene lookup returns CDR1 SGHRS and CDR2 YFSETQ. The CDR3 sequence is 16 residues long. CDR3 sequence (DNA): TGCGCCAATATCCCCGGGACGCCTTACAGGGACACTGAAGCTTTCTTT. Encoded protein: CANIPGTPYRDTEAFF.

This clonotype showed up many times. V gene TRBV20-1 combines with J gene TRBJ1-5; TRBD1 matches at 9 bases. V gave up 6 bases and J gave up 3 bases; unmatched junction bases: 12. The V gene's germline CDR1 is DFQATT and CDR2 SNEGSKA (reference sequence). The CDR3 is made up of 16 amino acids. CDR3 sequence (DNA): TGCAGTGCCACACTGCCGGGACAGGGCGCCAATCAGCCCCAGCATTTT. Translated: CSATLPGQGANQPQHF.

This clonotype was observed at least ten times. This chain connects TRBV28 to TRBJ2-7; unclear D gene. CDR1 MDHEN and CDR2 SYDVKM come from the germline V gene. The V and J ends lost 1 base and 9 bases respectively, with 16 bases between them. The CDR3 runs to 14 residues. CDR3: CASSLSQRRAWQYF. Written as DNA, the CDR3 is TGTGCCAGCAGTTTATCGCAAAGACGTGCGTGGCAGTACTTC.

The sample holds a few counts of this clonotype. V and J are TRBV19 and TRBJ2-2; D not resolved. The CDR3 loop spans 16 amino acids. Germline V gene sequence: CDR1 LNHDA, CDR2 SQIVND (reference sequence). V lost 3 bases, J lost 4 bases, and 15 bases lay in between. The CDR3 nucleotides read TGTGCCAGTAGTATTACAACAGCTTTTACCACCGGGGAGCTGTTTTTT. The encoded protein is CASSITTAFTTGELFF.

At least ten counts were recorded for this clonotype. This chain uses TRBV6-1 with TRBJ2-3; TRBD1 matches 7 bases. Germline V gene data show CDR1 as MNHNS and CDR2 as SASEGT. Unmatched junction bases numbered 10, after V lost 2 bases and J lost 5 bases. CDR3 length equals 16 residues. CDR3 sequence: CASSERDSLPRDTQYF. The CDR3 coding sequence is TGTGCCAGCAGTGAAAGGGACAGCCTCCCACGAGATACGCAGTATTTT.

This clonotype was detected a few times. This chain uses TRBV4-2 with TRBJ2-1, with a possible D match to TRBD2 (6 bases). The CDR3 sequence is 16 residues long. V lost 1 base to trimming and J lost 2 bases, with 12 bases between them. Germline V lookup: CDR1 LGHNA, CDR2 YNFKEQ. CDR3 loop: CASSQAEGRTYNEQFF. In DNA, the CDR3 is TGTGCCAGCAGCCAAGCGGAGGGGAGAACCTACAATGAGCAGTTCTTC.

This clonotype was counted only a few times. Being one base from a much bigger clone, this may be a read error. The gene calls are TRBV3-1 and TRBJ2-7; 9 bases agree with TRBD2. The CDR3 runs to 14 residues. Germline-derived CDR1 and CDR2 are LGHDT and YNNKEL (reference sequence). The CDR3 coding sequence is TGTGCCAGCAGCCAACGGACTAGCGATTACGATCAGTACTTC. Its protein product is CASSQRTSDYDQYF.

This clonotype was observed many times. The rearrangement uses TRBV12-3 or TRBV12-4 and TRBJ2-3; D is possibly TRBD2 (6 bases). The V end was cut by 0 bases, the J end by 5 bases, with 12 bases between. This CDR3 has 15 residues. CDR3 in DNA: TGTGCCAGCAGTTTAGCGGGGACTTTACAAGATACGCAGTATTTT. Translated, it gives CASSLAGTLQDTQYF.

There are many counts of this clonotype. CDR3 protein: CASSYKGTGTYEQYF. As DNA, the CDR3 is TGTGCCAGCAGCTATAAGGGGACAGGGACGTACGAGCAGTACTTC. The chain carries TRBV7-2 and TRBJ2-7; 9 nucleotides line up with TRBD1. The germline gives CDR1 SGHTA, CDR2 FQGNSA. The CDR3 length is 15 residues. Losses at the gene ends were 4 bases for V and 4 bases for J; bases not matched to a gene: 8. Looking up the rest from reference TRBV7-2 and TRBJ2-7 gives the full variable domain: GAGVSQSPSNKVTEKGKDVELRCDPISGHTALYWYRQSLGQGLEFLIYFQGNSAPDKSGLPSDRFSAERTGGSVSTLTIQRTQQEDSAVYLCASSYKGTGTYEQYFGPGTRLTVT.

The V call is TRBV20-1, the J call TRBJ2-1, with 12 bases that match TRBD2. Looked up from germline, CDR1 is DFQATT and CDR2 is SNEGSKA (reference sequence). The CDR3 loop spans 16 amino acids. The junction had 10 bases not matched to a gene; V was cut back by 0 bases and J by 10 bases. CDR3 DNA: TGCAGTGCTAGAGATACCCCTAGCGGGAGGGCGTCGGAGCAGTTCTTC. This gives the protein CSARDTPSGRASEQFF.